Listed below are T cell receptor beta chains from one sample, sequenced in a study of monozygotic twins with inflammatory bowel disease. Using the 5' RACE reads, TCRdb records one entry per CDR3 protein without DNA. Its table records around 450,000 distinct CDR3 sequences. Source material: blood. The origin of the receptors is a human donor with ulcerative colitis or Crohn's disease, or a healthy co-twin of an affected twin (not recorded which). CDR3s include the opening cysteine and the closing phenylalanine or tryptophan. Fields, in order: J gene, V gene, CDR3 protein.

>TRBJ1-2|TRBV5-1
CASSLRTEGGGYTF
>TRBJ2-1|TRBV27
CASSFLTLAGERNEQFF
>TRBJ1-3|TRBV7-6
CASSQMGQGSGNTIYF
>TRBJ1-1|TRBV20-1
CSAIYRVMAEAFF
>TRBJ1-2|TRBV12-3/TRBV12-4
CASGRAAPYGYTF
>TRBJ1-5|TRBV19
CATSDGTSNQPQHF
>TRBJ2-7|TRBV29-1
CSASYLGEQYF
>TRBJ1-5|TRBV4-1
CASSHPGHEINSNQPQHF
>TRBJ1-5|TRBV6-1
CASSRDGSNQPQHF
>TRBJ2-7|TRBV5-5
CASSLSYGSYEQCF
>TRBJ1-1|TRBV5-1
CASSLGGTGFNTEAFF
>TRBJ1-5|TRBV27
CASSFHGEGGQPQHF
>TRBJ2-7|TRBV25-1
CASSDPSGPYEQYF